These 31 T cell receptor beta chains originate from one sample sequenced in a study of blood T cell repertoires in COVID-19. The assay was immunoSEQ multiplex PCR, and TCRdb's table has in-frame clones only and misses some. The sample lists about 210,000 clones, 70% to 90% occurring once. Sample: PBMCs or T cells enriched from blood (not recorded which). The receptors here all came from a man aged 25-45 years who had recovered from COVID-19.

This clone was picked up one time. The rearrangement joins TRBV10-2 to TRBJ2-7; TRBD1 agrees at 7 bases. CDR1 WSHSY and CDR2 SAAADI come from the germline V gene. V lost 5 bases to trimming and J lost 3 bases; unmatched junction nucleotides: 7. The CDR3 sequence is 14 residues long. The CDR3 DNA reads as TGCGCCAGCAGTCGTCCGGGACAGATCTACGAGCAGTACTTC. Translated, it gives CASSRPGQIYEQYF.

For this clone: Other DNA sequences in this specimen translate into the identical CDR3. The chain joins TRBV28 to TRBJ2-1; TRBD2 is a possible D gene (5 bases). Germline-derived CDR1 and CDR2 are MDHEN and SYDVKM. The CDR3 has 16 residues. With 4 bases removed from V and 1 base from J, the gap between germline ends came to 14 bases. The CDR3 loop reads CASSSLLVASYNEQFF. CDR3 DNA sequence: TGTGCCAGCAGTTCCTTACTAGTTGCGTCCTACAATGAGCAGTTCTTC. The full variable domain, with the rest looked up from reference TRBV28 and TRBJ2-1, is DVKVTQSSRYLVKRTGEKVFLECVQDMDHENMFWYRQDPGLGLRLIYFSYDVKMKEKGDIPEGYSVSREKKERFSLILESASTNQTSMYLCASSSLLVASYNEQFFGPGTRLTVL.

The rearrangement joins TRBV6-2 or TRBV6-3 to TRBJ2-5, with 7 bases fitting TRBD1. The CDR3 runs 16 residues. The germline V gene encodes CDR1 MNHEY and CDR2 SVGEGT. V dropped 6 bases and J dropped 3; count of bases not matched to a gene: 13. The CDR3 sequence is CASSHGQAFGEETQYF. For the CDR3, the DNA is TGTGCCAGCAGCCACGGACAGGCCTTTGGGGAAGAGACCCAGTACTTC.

This chain uses TRBV10-2 with TRBJ1-5; D is ambiguous. V dropped 3 bases and J dropped 3 bases, with 12 bases sitting between them. This CDR3 comprises 15 residues. Germline assignment: CDR1 WSHSY and CDR2 SAAADI. The CDR3 region is CASSEIWQVNQPQHF. The CDR3 nucleotides are TGCGCCAGCAGTGAAATTTGGCAGGTCAATCAGCCCCAGCATTTT.

The rearrangement uses TRBV3-1 (or the pseudogene TRBV3-2) and TRBJ2-7; 9 nucleotides line up with TRBD1. The CDR3 is 15 residues long. Germline-derived CDR1 and CDR2 are LGHDT and YNNKEL (reference sequence). Trimming removed 0 bases from V and 3 bases from J; junction bases left unmatched: 3. The CDR3 DNA sequence: TGTGCCAGCAGCCAAGATAACAGGGGGCTCTACGAGCAGTACTTC. It encodes CASSQDNRGLYEQYF.

The chain carries TRBV5-1 and TRBJ2-4; D unclear. CDR3 length: 13 amino acids. Trimming took 7 bases from V and 8 from J, leaving 16 bases between them. Looked up from germline, CDR1 is SGHRS and CDR2 is YFSETQ. This CDR3 reads CASRIRIEDIQYF. CDR3 nucleotides: TGCGCCAGCCGCATACGGATCGAGGACATTCAGTACTTC.

This rearrangement joins TRBV20-1 to TRBJ2-3; a possible D gene is TRBD2 (5 bases). V lost 1 base and J lost 6, with 5 bases in between. This CDR3 is 11 amino acids long. The germline CDR1 and CDR2 sequences are DFQATT and SNEGSKA (reference sequence). This chain's CDR3 is CSARAGDTQYF. The CDR3 region has the DNA TGCAGTGCTAGAGCGGGGGATACGCAGTATTTT.

The chain has TRBV5-8 and TRBJ1-4, with TRBD1 matching 9 bases. V lost 4 bases and J lost 5; bases outside the gene matches: 9. Germline V gene sequence: CDR1 SGHTS, CDR2 YDEGEE. This CDR3 contains 16 residues. The CDR3 here is CASSPGQGQSNEKLFF. In DNA, the CDR3 is TGTGCCAGCAGCCCCGGACAGGGGCAGTCAAATGAAAAACTGTTTTTT. Full variable domain (rest looked up from reference TRBV5-8 and TRBJ1-4): EAGVTQSPTHLIKTRGQQATLRCSPISGHTSVYWYQQALGLGLQFLLWYDEGEERNRGNFPPRFSGRQFPNYSSELNVNALELEDSALYLCASSPGQGQSNEKLFFGSGTQLSVL.

The V and J genes are TRBV6-5 and TRBJ1-2, with D perhaps TRBD1 (5 bases). This CDR3 comprises 15 residues. V was pared by 0 bases and J by 4 bases, with 12 bases between. CDR1 is MNHEY and CDR2 is SVGAGI in the germline V gene. In nucleotides, the CDR3 is TGTGCCAGCAGTTACTCTGGGCAGGGAGGCTATGGCTACACCTTC. Translation: CASSYSGQGGYGYTF.

The chain links TRBV6-5 to TRBJ2-3; TRBD1 matches at 9 bases. This CDR3 comprises 14 residues. Germline CDR1 reads MNHEY; CDR2 reads SVGAGI. Germline trimming cut 6 bases from V and 4 bases from J; bases unmatched to any gene: 5. Here the CDR3 reads CASSRTGEADTQYF. Here the CDR3 DNA reads TGTGCCAGCAGCCGGACAGGGGAGGCAGATACGCAGTATTTT.

The chain joins TRBV6-5 to TRBJ2-3, with unresolved D. Trimming cost V 5 bases and J 0 bases, with 12 bases left between them. The CDR3 sequence is 15 residues long. Germline V gives CDR1 MNHEY, CDR2 SVGAGI. This chain's CDR3 is CASSRGRSSTDTQYF. CDR3 DNA: TGTGCCAGCAGTCGCGGCAGATCTAGCACAGATACGCAGTATTTT.

This sequence joins TRBV18 and TRBJ2-5, with TRBD1 matching 11 bases. After removal of 0 bases from V and 4 bases from J, the junction contained 1 base not matched to a gene. CDR1 KGHSH and CDR2 LQKENI come from the germline V gene. The CDR3 covers 15 residues. The CDR3 bases are TGTGCCAGCTCACCACCGGGACAGGGGGGAGAGACCCAGTACTTC. The encoded protein is CASSPPGQGGETQYF.

The rearrangement uses TRBV6-1 and TRBJ1-1; D is ambiguous. The germline V and J ends were trimmed by 1 base and 5 bases, with 11 bases remaining between them. Germline loops: CDR1 MNHNS, CDR2 SASEGT. The CDR3 spans 14 residues. CDR3 residues: CASSEVTGVTEAFF. For the CDR3, the DNA is TGTGCCAGCAGTGAAGTTACCGGGGTGACTGAAGCTTTCTTT.

The chain couples TRBV5-5 to TRBJ1-5; 7 bases line up with TRBD1. Germline V lookup: CDR1 SGHKS, CDR2 YYEKEE (reference sequence). The J segment lost 4 bases and the V segment lost 4 bases, leaving 14 bases of the junction unmatched. The CDR3 has 17 amino acids. CDR3 in DNA: TGTGCCAGCAGCCCTTGGATAGGGGACAGCCAAAATCAGCCCCAGCATTTT. This encodes CASSPWIGDSQNQPQHF.

The V and J genes are TRBV6-5 and TRBJ1-2; weak D call: TRBD1 (6 bases). Trimming took 8 bases from V and 2 from J, leaving 6 bases between them. This CDR3 spans 11 amino acids. The germline gives CDR1 MNHEY, CDR2 SVGAGI. The CDR3 DNA reads TGTGCCAGCGGACAGAACTATGGCTACACCTTC. Protein product: CASGQNYGYTF.

CDR3 sequence reads: CASSLIQGAATNEKLFF. DNA for the CDR3: TGTGCCAGCAGCTTGATTCAGGGGGCGGCAACTAATGAAAAACTGTTTTTT. The V and J genes are TRBV5-6 and TRBJ1-4, with 8 bases fitting TRBD1. Per germline, CDR1 SGHDT and CDR2 YYEEEE. This CDR3 region has 17 residues. V shed 1 base, J shed 0 bases, and the junction held 5 bases outside the gene matches.

The sample holds a few counts of this clone. The chain combines TRBV7-2 with TRBJ1-2; the D gene is possibly TRBD1 (6 bases). The CDR3 is 15 amino acids. V was shortened by 2 bases and J by 8 bases, with 18 bases between the two germline ends. Looked up from germline, CDR1 is SGHTA and CDR2 is FQGNSA. In DNA, the CDR3 is TGTGCCAGCAGCTTATCTACCTGGGCAGGGGTGGGCTACACCTTC. This gives the protein CASSLSTWAGVGYTF.

V and J are TRBV11-2 and TRBJ2-3; TRBD1 matches at 8 bases. V gave up 6 bases and J gave up 3 bases; unmatched junction bases: 5. CDR3 size: 14 residues. Germline V gene data show CDR1 as SGHAT and CDR2 as FQNNGV. In DNA, the CDR3 is TGTGCCAGCAGGACCGACAGGGGTACAGATACGCAGTATTTT. It codes for CASRTDRGTDTQYF. The complete variable domain, with remaining parts taken from reference TRBV11-2 and TRBJ2-3, reads EAGVAQSPRYKIIEKRQSVAFWCNPISGHATLYWYQQILGQGPKLLIQFQNNGVVDDSQLPKDRFSAERLKGVDSTLKIQPAKLEDSAVYLCASRTDRGTDTQYFGPGTRLTVL.

This clone was counted between two and nine times. The chain recombines TRBV12-3 or TRBV12-4 with TRBJ2-5; D unclear. V gave up 5 bases and J gave up 5 bases, with 9 bases separating them. The CDR3 sequence is 12 residues long. The CDR3 DNA reads TGTGCCAGCAGTCCGGGTGGGGAGACCCAGTACTTC. Encoded protein: CASSPGGETQYF.

V usage is TRBV7-2 and J usage is TRBJ2-3, with a possible D match to TRBD1 (8 bases). The CDR3 loop spans 18 amino acids. Germline lookup yields CDR1 SGHTA and CDR2 FQGNSA. V was cut by 0 bases and J by 3 bases, with 19 bases left in between. DNA of the CDR3: TGTGCCAGCAGCTTAGCGGGAGGGGGCAGGGGGCCAACAGATACGCAGTATTTT. It translates to CASSLAGGGRGPTDTQYF.

This clone was detected only once. The DNA for the CDR3 is TGTGCCAGCAGCCCAATACCGGGTAATGAAAAACTGTTTTTT. Translation: CASSPIPGNEKLFF. The V gene is TRBV7-9, the J gene TRBJ1-4; D uncertain. The CDR3 is made up of 14 amino acids. CDR1 and CDR2 (germline): SEHNR, FQNEAQ (reference sequence). V shed 5 bases and J shed 4 bases, with 11 bases lying between them.

The J gene is TRBJ1-1, the V gene TRBV27; D is possibly TRBD1 (5 bases). Germline V gene lookup returns CDR1 MNHEY and CDR2 SMNVEV (reference sequence). Trimming removed 4 bases from V and 0 bases from J, with 9 bases in between. The CDR3 is made up of 14 amino acids. The CDR3 region has the DNA TGTGCCAGCAGTTCAACGGACATGAACACTGAAGCTTTCTTT. Translated: CASSSTDMNTEAFF.

This chain connects TRBV11-2 to TRBJ1-3; tentative D call: TRBD1 (5 bases). Germline V gene lookup returns CDR1 SGHAT and CDR2 FQNNGV. This CDR3 contains 15 residues. The germline V and J ends were trimmed by 1 base and 3 bases, with 10 bases remaining between them. The CDR3 is CASSLGGAYGNTIYF. The CDR3 DNA reads as TGTGCCAGCAGCTTAGGGGGCGCATATGGAAACACCATATATTTT.

This sequence joins TRBV10-3 and TRBJ2-7, with 9 bases that match TRBD1. CDR1 ENHRY and CDR2 SYGVKD come from the germline V gene. The CDR3 covers 15 residues. The junction had 11 bases not matched to a gene; V was cut back by 6 bases and J by 5 bases. CDR3 coding DNA: TGTGCCATCAGCGATGGGACAGGGAAAACACACGAGCAGTACTTC. Translation gives CAISDGTGKTHEQYF.

The CDR3 protein is CASSLRRFRGNYGYTF. CDR3 DNA: TGTGCCAGCAGCTTGCGCCGATTCAGGGGGAACTATGGCTACACCTTC. V and J are TRBV5-6 and TRBJ1-2; 7 bases agree with TRBD1. With 1 base clipped from V and 2 bases from J, the junction kept 8 bases outside the gene matches. Germline loops: CDR1 SGHDT, CDR2 YYEEEE. CDR3 length: 16 residues.

J is TRBJ2-2 and V is TRBV30; no clear D gene. V was cut by 2 bases and J by 0 bases, with 10 bases left in between. CDR3 size: 15 residues. The germline gives CDR1 GTSNPN, CDR2 SVGIG (reference sequence). CDR3 in amino acids: CAWSSPFANTGELFF. As DNA, the CDR3 is TGTGCCTGGAGTTCTCCCTTCGCGAACACCGGGGAGCTGTTTTTT.

The rearrangement joins TRBV4-1 to TRBJ2-7; TRBD2 might be the D (5 bases). The V and J ends lost 1 base and 6 bases respectively, with 10 bases between them. Germline V gene lookup returns CDR1 MGHRA and CDR2 YSYEKL. The CDR3 consists of 13 residues. The CDR3 DNA reads TGCGCCAGCAGCCAAGTTGGAGGAACCGAGCAGTACTTC. Translated: CASSQVGGTEQYF.

The chain couples TRBV6-2 or TRBV6-3 to TRBJ2-7, with D possibly TRBD1 on 5 matching bases. Trimming stripped 2 bases from V and 3 bases from J, with 11 bases between. CDR1 MNHEY and CDR2 SVGEGT come from the germline V gene. CDR3 length: 14 amino acids. The CDR3 DNA reads TGTGCCAGCAGTTACAACAGGCCATACTACGAGCAGTACTTC. Its translation is CASSYNRPYYEQYF.

The V and J genes are TRBV4-1 and TRBJ2-3, with D uncertain. The CDR3 has 15 amino acids. The germline CDR1 and CDR2 sequences are MGHRA and YSYEKL. V lost 7 bases and J lost 2, with 16 bases in between. CDR3 DNA sequence: TGCGCCAGCACCCCTCTGTGGCTCAACACAGATACGCAGTATTTT. Its protein product is CASTPLWLNTDTQYF.

This clone appeared a single time. This sequence joins TRBV4-1 and TRBJ2-3; 12 bases match TRBD2. The V segment lost 1 base and the J segment 2 bases; nucleotides outside the gene matches: 10. Germline-derived CDR1 and CDR2 are MGHRA and YSYEKL. The CDR3 runs to 19 residues. CDR3 coding DNA: TGCGCCAGCAGCCAAGTGGCTCTAGCGGGAGGGAGGAACACAGATACGCAGTATTTT. Protein sequence: CASSQVALAGGRNTDTQYF.

DNA for the CDR3: TGTGCCAGCAGTCCCTCAGGGGGCTTTGGCTACACCTTC. Its protein product is CASSPSGGFGYTF. J is TRBJ1-2 and V is TRBV27; 8 bases match TRBD1. The germline CDR1 and CDR2 sequences are MNHEY and SMNVEV (reference sequence). V dropped 5 bases and J dropped 7; count of bases not matched to a gene: 6. CDR3 length: 13 residues.